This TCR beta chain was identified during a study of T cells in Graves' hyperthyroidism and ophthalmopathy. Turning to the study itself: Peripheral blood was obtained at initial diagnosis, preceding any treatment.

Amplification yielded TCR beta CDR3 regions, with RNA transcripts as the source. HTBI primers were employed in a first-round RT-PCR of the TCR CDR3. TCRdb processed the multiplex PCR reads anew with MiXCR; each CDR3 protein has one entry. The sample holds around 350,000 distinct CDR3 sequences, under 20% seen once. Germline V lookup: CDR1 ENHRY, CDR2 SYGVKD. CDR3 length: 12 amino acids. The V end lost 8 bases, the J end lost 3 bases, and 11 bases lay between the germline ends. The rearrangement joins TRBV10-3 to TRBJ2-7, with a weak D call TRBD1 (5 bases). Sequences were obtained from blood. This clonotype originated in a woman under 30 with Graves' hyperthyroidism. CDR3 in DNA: TGTGCCATCTGGGGCGTAGTCTACGAGCAGTACTTC. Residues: CAIWGVVYEQYF.